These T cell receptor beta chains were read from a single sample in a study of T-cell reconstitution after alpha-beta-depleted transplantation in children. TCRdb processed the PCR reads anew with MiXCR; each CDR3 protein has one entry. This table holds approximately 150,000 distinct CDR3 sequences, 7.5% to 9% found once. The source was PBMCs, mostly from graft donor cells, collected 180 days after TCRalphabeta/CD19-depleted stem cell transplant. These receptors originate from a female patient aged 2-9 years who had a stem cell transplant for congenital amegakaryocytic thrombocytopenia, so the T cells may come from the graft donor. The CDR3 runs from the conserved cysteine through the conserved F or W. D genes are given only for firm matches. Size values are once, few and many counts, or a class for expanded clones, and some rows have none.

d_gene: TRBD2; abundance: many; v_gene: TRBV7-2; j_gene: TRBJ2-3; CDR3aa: CASSLAGLAGKRQYF; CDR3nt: TGTGCCAGCAGCTTAGCCGGTCTAGCGGGGAAAAGGCAGTATTTT
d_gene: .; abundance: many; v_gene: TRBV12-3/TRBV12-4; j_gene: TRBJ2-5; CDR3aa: CASSLLTDQETQYF; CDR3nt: TGTGCCAGCAGTCTCCTGACGGACCAAGAGACCCAGTACTTC
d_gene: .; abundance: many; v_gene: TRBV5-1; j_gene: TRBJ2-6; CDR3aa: CASSLGDNLPSGANVLTF; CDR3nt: TGCGCCAGCAGCTTGGGGGACAATTTACCCTCTGGGGCCAACGTCCTGACTTTC
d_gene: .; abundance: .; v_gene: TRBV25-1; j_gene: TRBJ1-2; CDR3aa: CASSTLGTMELSYTF; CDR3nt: TGTGCCAGCAGTACCCTCGGGACCATGGAGTTGAGCTACACCTTC
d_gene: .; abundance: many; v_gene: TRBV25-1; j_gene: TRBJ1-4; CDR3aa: CASSYREGEKLFF; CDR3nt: TGTGCCAGCAGTTACAGGGAAGGTGAAAAACTGTTTTTT
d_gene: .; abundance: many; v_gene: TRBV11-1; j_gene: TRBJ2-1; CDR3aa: CASSLRGAGTYNEQFF; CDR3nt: TGTGCCAGCAGTCTTAGGGGGGCGGGAACTTACAATGAGCAGTTCTTC
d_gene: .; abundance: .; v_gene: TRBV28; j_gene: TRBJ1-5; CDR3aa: CASSPRLRGLRPQHF; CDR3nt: TGTGCCAGCAGTCCCCGTTTACGGGGGTTGAGGCCCCAGCATTTT
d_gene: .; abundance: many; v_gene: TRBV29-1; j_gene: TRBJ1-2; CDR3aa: CSVDVSGAEYGYTF; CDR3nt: TGCAGCGTTGATGTTTCAGGGGCAGAGTATGGCTACACCTTC
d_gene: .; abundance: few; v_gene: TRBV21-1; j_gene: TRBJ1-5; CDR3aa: CASSKKGGGVRDREHQPQHF; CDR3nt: TGTGCCAGCAGCAAGAAGGGAGGGGGGGTTCGGGACAGGGAGCATCAGCCCCAGCATTTT
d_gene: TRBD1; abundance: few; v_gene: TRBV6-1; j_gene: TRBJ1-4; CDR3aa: CASSEAVAGGALGEKLFF; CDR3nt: TGTGCCAGCAGTGAAGCCGTAGCAGGGGGCGCATTGGGGGAAAAACTGTTTTTT
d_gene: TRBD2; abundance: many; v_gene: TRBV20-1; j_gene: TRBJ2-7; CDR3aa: CSASGGAPYEQYF; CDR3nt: TGCAGTGCTAGCGGGGGGGCCCCCTACGAGCAGTACTTC